These 9 T cell receptor beta chains were all obtained from the same sample, sequenced in a study of regulatory T cells in long-lasting Graves disease. Time point denoted: newly diagnosed GD, antithyroid drugs for less than 3 months. The TCR library was made from RNA that had been extracted from PBMCs in TRIzol. CDR3-region Arm-PCR and iRepertoire HTBI primers produced the TCR beta libraries. A single record per CDR3 protein comes from TCRdb applying MiXCR to the multiplex PCR reads. Altogether around 480,000 distinct CDR3 sequences are present, about a sixth being singletons, with the ten largest covering roughly an eighth. The sample also formed part of further work on T cells in Graves' hyperthyroidism and ophthalmopathy.

Sequenced here: peripheral blood mononuclear cells (PBMCs), sampled at new diagnosis, from a patient treated with antithyroid drugs. The receptors stem from a man aged 35 to 55 with Graves disease.

This clonotype was detected only a few times. This chain connects TRBV5-8 to TRBJ2-1; 10 bases match TRBD1. The CDR3 covers 14 residues. Trimming cost V 10 bases and J 5 bases; bases outside gene matches: 9. Germline CDR1 SGHTS, CDR2 YDEGEE. The DNA of the CDR3 is TGTGCCGGGAAAGACAGGGGGCGCGACAATGAGCAGTTCTTC. This sequence encodes CAGKDRGRDNEQFF.

The table lists this clonotype with many counts. The V call is TRBV12-3 or TRBV12-4, the J call TRBJ2-7; TRBD1 aligns across 9 bases. CDR3 length equals 14 residues. V trimming: 5 bases; J trimming: 2 bases; junction bases outside the gene matches: 4. CDR3 DNA: TGTGCCAGCAGTCACAGGGGGCTTGCCTACGAGCAGTACTTC. Translating it yields CASSHRGLAYEQYF.

The table lists this clonotype with many counts. The CDR3 loop is CASRPGLADNEQFF. For the CDR3, the DNA is TGTGCCAGCAGGCCGGGACTAGCAGACAATGAGCAGTTCTTC. The V gene is TRBV9, the J gene TRBJ2-1; 9 bases align to TRBD2. V trimming: 5 bases; J trimming: 5 bases; junction bases outside the gene matches: 5. The CDR3 totals 14 residues. The germline CDR1 and CDR2 sequences are SGDLS and YYNGEE.

This clonotype was counted ten times or more. The chain is built from TRBV6-1 and TRBJ1-1, with D uncertain. Germline V CDR1 and CDR2: MNHNS, SASEGT. Trimming removed 2 bases at V and 0 bases at J, with 10 bases between. This CDR3 region has 15 residues. The CDR3 spells CASSEPGNMNTEAFF. CDR3 DNA: TGTGCCAGCAGTGAACCCGGTAACATGAACACTGAAGCTTTCTTT.

This clonotype was counted at least ten times. This chain connects TRBV3-1 to TRBJ1-2; D is unclear. Looked up from germline, CDR1 is LGHDT and CDR2 is YNNKEL (reference sequence). The CDR3 consists of 13 residues. V was trimmed by 0 bases and J by 0 bases, leaving 2 bases between them. The CDR3 coding sequence is TGTGCCAGCAGCCAAGAGGCTAACTATGGCTACACCTTC. The encoded protein is CASSQEANYGYTF.

The table lists this clonotype with a few counts. The V call is TRBV29-1, the J call TRBJ2-7, with a tentative D call TRBD2 (7 bases). CDR1 is SQVTM, CDR2 ANQGSEA, per germline. The CDR3 is 15 residues long. V was trimmed by 3 bases and J by 6 bases, leaving 21 bases between them. For the CDR3, the DNA is TGCAGCGTTGATGGGGGGGCGGTCTCGGGCTCCGAGCAGTACTTC. Amino acids: CSVDGGAVSGSEQYF.

The V and J genes are TRBV29-1 and TRBJ1-2; 7 nucleotides agree with TRBD1. Germline loops: CDR1 SQVTM, CDR2 ANQGSEA. The CDR3 totals 15 residues. Trimming removed 6 bases from V and 2 bases from J; junction bases left unmatched: 12. The CDR3 nucleotides are TGCAGCGTGGACTTTAGGGGGCGGGGGAACTATGGCTACACCTTC. It is translated as CSVDFRGRGNYGYTF.

At least ten counts were recorded for this clonotype. J is TRBJ2-1 and V is TRBV30; no reliable D call. The CDR3 has 12 amino acids. Germline CDR1 and CDR2: GTSNPN and SVGIG (reference sequence). The V gene lost 2 bases and the J gene lost 9 bases, with 11 bases spanning the gap. The CDR3 region is CAWSPHGFEQFF. CDR3 coding DNA: TGTGCCTGGAGTCCGCACGGATTTGAGCAGTTCTTC.

This clonotype came up many times. This chain links TRBV6-1 with TRBJ1-5; 7 bases agree with TRBD1. The V gene end was trimmed by 6 bases and the J gene end by 1 base; junction bases not matched to a gene: 6. Looked up from germline, CDR1 is MNHNS and CDR2 is SASEGT. This CDR3 has 15 amino acids. CDR3 amino acids: CASSSTGDSNQPQHF. For the CDR3, the DNA is TGTGCCAGCAGCTCTACAGGGGACAGCAATCAGCCCCAGCATTTT.